The 15 T cell receptor beta chains listed next were all sequenced from one sample in a study of cytomegalovirus exposure and HLA in healthy donors. Amplification used 60 Vbeta primers and 13 Jbeta primers. The table came from immunoSEQ multiplex PCR; TCRdb's copy has only in-frame clones and leaves some out. The repertoire includes around 210,000 clones, more than 70% of them detected once, and less than 0.6% sits in the top ten. The sequencing sample was made of PBMCs. The receptors originated from a boy younger than 18 in good health and CMV-seronegative.

This clone was detected a few times. The rearrangement links TRBV2 to TRBJ2-4, with TRBD2 matching over 13 bases. The V segment lost 0 bases and the J segment 0 bases; nucleotides outside the gene matches: 11. The germline V gene has CDR1 SNHLY and CDR2 FYNNEI. The CDR3 spans 21 residues. The CDR3 region has the DNA TGTGCCAGCAGTGAAGCCCCGACTAGCGGGGGGCTATTCTTAGCCAAAAACATTCAGTACTTC. Encoded protein: CASSEAPTSGGLFLAKNIQYF.

V and J are TRBV5-4 and TRBJ1-1, with 8 bases that match TRBD1. Unmatched junction bases numbered 8, after V lost 4 bases and J lost 0 bases. Germline CDR1 SGHNT, CDR2 YYREEE (reference sequence). The CDR3 is 16 amino acids. The CDR3 sequence is CASSRGQGNMNTEAFF. CDR3 bases: TGTGCCAGCAGCCGCGGACAGGGCAACATGAACACTGAAGCTTTCTTT.

The rearrangement joins TRBV29-1 to TRBJ2-5; 9 bases match TRBD2. The germline CDR1 and CDR2 sequences are SQVTM and ANQGSEA. The CDR3 is 13 amino acids. J was trimmed by 2 bases and V by 5 bases; bases with no gene match: 3. The CDR3: CSVLREGQETQYF. The CDR3 DNA is TGCAGCGTTCTGCGGGAGGGTCAAGAGACCCAGTACTTC.

The chain uses TRBV7-9 and TRBJ2-1, with 11 bases matching TRBD2. CDR1 and CDR2 from the germline V gene are SEHNR and FQNEAQ (reference sequence). Germline trimming cut 1 base from V and 7 bases from J; bases unmatched to any gene: 3. The CDR3 has 15 amino acids. CDR3 DNA: TGTGCCAGCAGCTTAGGTAGCGGGAGGGCAAATGAGCAGTTCTTC. Its translation: CASSLGSGRANEQFF.

The rearrangement joins TRBV20-1 to TRBJ1-1; D not resolved. Germline CDR1 is DFQATT and CDR2 is SNEGSKA (reference sequence). This CDR3 spans 11 amino acids. The ends were cut back, 0 bases at V and 6 bases at J, with 5 bases in the middle. CDR3 DNA: TGCAGTGCTAGAGAAGCCCCTGAAGCTTTCTTT. Its translation is CSAREAPEAFF.

This chain joins TRBV15 and TRBJ2-1; TRBD2 might be the D (5 bases). V was cut by 5 bases and J by 10 bases, with 24 bases left in between. Looked up from germline, CDR1 is LNHNV and CDR2 is YYDKDF (reference sequence). The CDR3 is 16 residues long. The CDR3 here is CATSGRAGRFGGEQFF. CDR3 in DNA: TGTGCCACCAGCGGACGAGCAGGACGGTTCGGCGGGGAGCAGTTCTTC.

This chain joins TRBV6-1 and TRBJ1-4; unclear D gene. This CDR3 has 14 amino acids. From germline, CDR1 is MNHNS and CDR2 SASEGT. Trimming stripped 10 bases from V and 13 bases from J, with 25 bases between. CDR3 residues: CATENLNGVGGLFF. CDR3 nucleotides: TGTGCCACCGAAAATCTAAACGGGGTCGGTGGACTGTTTTTT.

The chain has TRBV11-3 and TRBJ1-4; D remains unclear. Trimming removed 1 base at V and 0 bases at J, with 9 bases between. The CDR3 contains 16 residues. CDR1 SGHNT and CDR2 YENEEA come from the germline V gene. CDR3 loop: CASSLGALATNEKLFF. The CDR3 nucleotides read TGTGCCAGCAGCTTAGGGGCCCTCGCAACTAATGAAAAACTGTTTTTT.

This clone was counted a few times. Other DNA sequences within the sample encode an identical CDR3. The V call is TRBV5-1, the J call TRBJ1-1; TRBD1 aligns across 7 bases. CDR1 SGHRS and CDR2 YFSETQ come from the germline V gene. Trimming at V came to 0 bases and at J to 0 bases, leaving 2 bases not matched to a gene. The CDR3 covers 15 residues. CDR3 nucleotide sequence: TGCGCCAGCAGCTTGGGGGACAGACTGAACACTGAAGCTTTCTTT. It is translated as CASSLGDRLNTEAFF.

The V gene is TRBV7-9, the J gene TRBJ2-7, with 9 bases aligning to TRBD2. The CDR3 runs 18 residues. Germline CDR1 reads SEHNR; CDR2 reads FQNEAQ (reference sequence). The trim removed 4 bases at V and 7 bases at J, leaving 20 bases unmatched. The CDR3 spells CASSSPLKLREGRREQYF. DNA of the CDR3: TGTGCCAGCAGCTCCCCTCTAAAGTTGCGGGAGGGCCGGAGGGAGCAGTACTTC.

The chain joins TRBV5-1 to TRBJ2-1; 8 bases line up with TRBD2. With V trimmed by 5 bases and J by 7 bases, 5 bases remained unmatched. Germline V gives CDR1 SGHRS, CDR2 YFSETQ. This CDR3 is 13 amino acids long. The CDR3 region has the DNA TGCGCCAGCAGGCGGGGACTAGGGAATGAGCAGTTCTTC. This codes for CASRRGLGNEQFF.

The chain employs TRBV15 and TRBJ1-4; 7 bases are a match to TRBD1. CDR1 and CDR2 (germline): LNHNV, YYDKDF (reference sequence). With 3 bases clipped from V and 3 bases from J, the junction kept 10 bases outside the gene matches. The CDR3 consists of 17 residues. The CDR3 bases are TGTGCCACCAGCAGGTCACCTACAGGGGTTTCTAATGAAAAACTGTTTTTT. As protein: CATSRSPTGVSNEKLFF. Looking up the rest from reference TRBV15 and TRBJ1-4 gives the full variable domain: DAMVIQNPRYQVTQFGKPVTLSCSQTLNHNVMYWYQQKSSQAPKLLFHYYDKDFNNEADTPDNFQSRRPNTSFCFLDIRSPGLGDTAMYLCATSRSPTGVSNEKLFFGSGTQLSVL.

V gene TRBV27 combines with J gene TRBJ2-7; 10 bases agree with TRBD1. After removal of 5 bases from V and 3 bases from J, the junction contained 7 bases not matched to a gene. Germline CDR1 reads MNHEY; CDR2 reads SMNVEV (reference sequence). The CDR3 has 15 residues. The CDR3 loop is CASSPGQGGGYEQYF. The CDR3 nucleotides read TGTGCCAGCAGTCCCGGACAGGGGGGTGGCTACGAGCAGTACTTC.

Notes on this clone: The junction departs from germline at one end; a sequencing error may be responsible. The chain carries TRBV7-2 and TRBJ2-1, with D possibly being TRBD2 (5 bases). The CDR3 is made up of 15 amino acids. Germline V gene sequence: CDR1 SGHTA, CDR2 FQGNSA. The CDR3 protein is CASSFVASSYDEQFF. The DNA of the CDR3 is TGTGCCAGCAGCTTTGTAGCGTCCTCCTACGATGAGCAGTTCTTC.

The chain recombines TRBV30 with TRBJ1-4; D unresolved. The V gene's germline CDR1 is GTSNPN and CDR2 SVGIG (reference sequence). Trimming removed 0 bases from V and 11 bases from J, with 19 bases in between. The CDR3 has 15 residues. CDR3 nucleotides: TGTGCCTGGAGTGTGACCCTGACCGGGAGTTATAAACTGTTTTTT. This sequence encodes CAWSVTLTGSYKLFF. Using reference TRBV30 and TRBJ1-4 for the parts outside the CDR3, the full variable domain is SQTIHQWPATLVQPVGSPLSLECTVEGTSNPNLYWYRQAAGRGLQLLFYSVGIGQISSEVPQNLSASRPQDRQFILSSKKLLLSDSGFYLCAWSVTLTGSYKLFFGSGTQLSVL.